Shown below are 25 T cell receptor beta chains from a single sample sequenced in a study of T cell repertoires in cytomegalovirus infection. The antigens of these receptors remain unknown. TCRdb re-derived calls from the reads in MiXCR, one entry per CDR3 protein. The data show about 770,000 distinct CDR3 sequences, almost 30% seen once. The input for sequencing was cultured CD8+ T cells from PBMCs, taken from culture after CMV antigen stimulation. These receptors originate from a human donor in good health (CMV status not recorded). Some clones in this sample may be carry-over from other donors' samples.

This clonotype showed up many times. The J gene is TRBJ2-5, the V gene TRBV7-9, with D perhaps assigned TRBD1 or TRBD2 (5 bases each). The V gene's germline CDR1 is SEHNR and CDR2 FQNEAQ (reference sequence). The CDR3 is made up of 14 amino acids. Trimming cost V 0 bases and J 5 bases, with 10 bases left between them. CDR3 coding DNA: TGTGCCAGCAGCTTAGCAAGAGGGACGGAGACCCAGTACTTC. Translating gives CASSLARGTETQYF.

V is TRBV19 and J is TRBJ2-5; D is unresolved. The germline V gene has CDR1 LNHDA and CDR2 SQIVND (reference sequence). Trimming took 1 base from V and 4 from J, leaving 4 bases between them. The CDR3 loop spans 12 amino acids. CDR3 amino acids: CASSIGAETQYF. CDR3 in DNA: TGTGCCAGTAGTATAGGGGCAGAGACCCAGTACTTC.

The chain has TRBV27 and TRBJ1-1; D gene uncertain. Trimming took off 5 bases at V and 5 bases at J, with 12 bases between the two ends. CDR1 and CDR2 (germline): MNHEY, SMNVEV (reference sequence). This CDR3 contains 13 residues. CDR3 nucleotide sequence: TGTGCCAGCAGTCCATCGGGGATGACTGAAGCTTTCTTT. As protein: CASSPSGMTEAFF.

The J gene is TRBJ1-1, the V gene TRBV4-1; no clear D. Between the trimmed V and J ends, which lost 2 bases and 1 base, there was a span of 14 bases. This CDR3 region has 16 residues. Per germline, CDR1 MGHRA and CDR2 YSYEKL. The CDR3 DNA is TGCGCCAGCAGCCAATACTCCAACTCACAGAACACTGAAGCTTTCTTT. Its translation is CASSQYSNSQNTEAFF.

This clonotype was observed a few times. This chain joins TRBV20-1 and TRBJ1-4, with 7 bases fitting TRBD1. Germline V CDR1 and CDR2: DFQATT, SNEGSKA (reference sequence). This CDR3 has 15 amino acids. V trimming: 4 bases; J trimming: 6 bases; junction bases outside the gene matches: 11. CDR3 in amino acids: CSANQQGQEDEKLFF. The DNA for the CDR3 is TGCAGTGCTAACCAACAGGGGCAGGAGGATGAAAAACTGTTTTTT.

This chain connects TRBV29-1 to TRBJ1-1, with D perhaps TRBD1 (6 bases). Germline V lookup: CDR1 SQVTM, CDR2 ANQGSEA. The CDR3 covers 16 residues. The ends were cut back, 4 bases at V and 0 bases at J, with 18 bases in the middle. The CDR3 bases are TGCAGCGTTGTGGGGGCCGCATTTTCGATGAACACTGAAGCTTTCTTT. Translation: CSVVGAAFSMNTEAFF.

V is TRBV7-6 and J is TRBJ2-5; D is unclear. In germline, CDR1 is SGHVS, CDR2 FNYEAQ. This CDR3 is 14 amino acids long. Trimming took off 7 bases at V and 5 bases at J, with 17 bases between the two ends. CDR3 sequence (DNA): TGTGCCAGCACCCCCCTTCAGCTCAGGGAGACCCAGTACTTC. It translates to CASTPLQLRETQYF.

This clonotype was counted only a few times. CDR3 bases: TGTGCCAGCAGTGACTCTAGCGGGGGCACAGATACGCAGTATTTT. Translating gives CASSDSSGGTDTQYF. The chain is built from TRBV6-4 and TRBJ2-3; 8 bases align to TRBD2. V was clipped by 0 bases and J by 1 base; unmatched bases: 0. The CDR3 consists of 15 residues. Germline CDR1 is MRHNA and CDR2 is SNTAGT.

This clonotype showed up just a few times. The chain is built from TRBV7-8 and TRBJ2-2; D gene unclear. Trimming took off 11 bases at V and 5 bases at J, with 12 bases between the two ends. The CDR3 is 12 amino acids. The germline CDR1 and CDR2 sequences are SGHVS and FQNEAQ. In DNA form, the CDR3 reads TGTGCCGCTACGGCGTCAACCGGGGAGCTGTTTTTT. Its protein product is CAATASTGELFF. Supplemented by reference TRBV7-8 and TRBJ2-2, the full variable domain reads GAGVSQSPRYKVAKRGQDVALRCDPISGHVSLFWYQQALGQGPEFLTYFQNEAQLDKSGLPSDRFFAERPEGSVSTLKIQRTQQEDSAVYLCAATASTGELFFGEGSRLTVL.

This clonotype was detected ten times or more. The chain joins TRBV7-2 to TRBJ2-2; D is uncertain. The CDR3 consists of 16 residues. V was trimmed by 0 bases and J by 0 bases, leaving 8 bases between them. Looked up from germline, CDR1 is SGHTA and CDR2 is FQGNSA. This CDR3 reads CASSLAHRANTGELFF. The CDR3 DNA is TGTGCCAGCAGCTTAGCGCATAGAGCGAACACCGGGGAGCTGTTTTTT.

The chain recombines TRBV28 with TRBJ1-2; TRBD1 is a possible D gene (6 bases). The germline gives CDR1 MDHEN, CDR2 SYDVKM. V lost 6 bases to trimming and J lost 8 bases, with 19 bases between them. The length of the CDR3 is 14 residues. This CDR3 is CASRHGGAENGYTF. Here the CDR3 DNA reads TGTGCCAGCAGGCATGGGGGGGCAGAGAACGGCTACACCTTC.

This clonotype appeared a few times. The CDR3 reads CASSLDRQGNSYNEQFF. The CDR3 nucleotides are TGTGCCAGCAGCTTAGACAGACAGGGGAACTCCTACAATGAGCAGTTCTTC. The chain couples TRBV7-8 to TRBJ2-1; 8 nucleotides align to TRBD1. With 1 base clipped from V and 0 bases from J, the junction kept 5 bases outside the gene matches. Germline V gene sequence: CDR1 SGHVS, CDR2 FQNEAQ. The CDR3 has 17 amino acids. The full variable domain, in which reference TRBV7-8 and TRBJ2-1 provide the parts outside the CDR3, is GAGVSQSPRYKVAKRGQDVALRCDPISGHVSLFWYQQALGQGPEFLTYFQNEAQLDKSGLPSDRFFAERPEGSVSTLKIQRTQQEDSAVYLCASSLDRQGNSYNEQFFGPGTRLTVL.

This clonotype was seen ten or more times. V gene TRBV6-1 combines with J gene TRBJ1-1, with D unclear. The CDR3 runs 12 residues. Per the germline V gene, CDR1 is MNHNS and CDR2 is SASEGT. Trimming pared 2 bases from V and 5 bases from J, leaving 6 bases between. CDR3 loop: CASSELITEAFF. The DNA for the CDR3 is TGTGCCAGCAGTGAACTGATAACTGAAGCTTTCTTT.

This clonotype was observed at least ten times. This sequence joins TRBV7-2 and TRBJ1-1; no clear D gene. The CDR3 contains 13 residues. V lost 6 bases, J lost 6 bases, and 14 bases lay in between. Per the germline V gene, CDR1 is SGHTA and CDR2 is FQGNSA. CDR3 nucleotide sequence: TGTGCCAGCAGACACATCAGAGGTCCTGAAGCTTTCTTT. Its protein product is CASRHIRGPEAFF.

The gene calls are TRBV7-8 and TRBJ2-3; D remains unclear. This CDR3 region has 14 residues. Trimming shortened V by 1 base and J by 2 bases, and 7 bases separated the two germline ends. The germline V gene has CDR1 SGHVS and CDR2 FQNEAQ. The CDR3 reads CASSLGVHTDTQYF. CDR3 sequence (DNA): TGTGCCAGCAGCTTAGGCGTGCACACAGATACGCAGTATTTT. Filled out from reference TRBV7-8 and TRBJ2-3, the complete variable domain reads GAGVSQSPRYKVAKRGQDVALRCDPISGHVSLFWYQQALGQGPEFLTYFQNEAQLDKSGLPSDRFFAERPEGSVSTLKIQRTQQEDSAVYLCASSLGVHTDTQYFGPGTRLTVL.

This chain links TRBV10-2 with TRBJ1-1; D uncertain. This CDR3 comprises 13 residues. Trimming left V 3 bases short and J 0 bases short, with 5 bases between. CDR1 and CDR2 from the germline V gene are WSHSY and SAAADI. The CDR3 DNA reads TGCGCCAGCAGTGAACCACTGAACACTGAAGCTTTCTTT. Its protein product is CASSEPLNTEAFF.

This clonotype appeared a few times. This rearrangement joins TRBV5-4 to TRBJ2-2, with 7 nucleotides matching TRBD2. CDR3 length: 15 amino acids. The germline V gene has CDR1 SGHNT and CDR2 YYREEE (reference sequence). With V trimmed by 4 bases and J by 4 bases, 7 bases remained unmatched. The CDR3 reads CASSLGEGLTGELFF. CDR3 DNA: TGTGCCAGCAGCCTCGGGGAGGGGCTCACCGGGGAGCTGTTTTTT.

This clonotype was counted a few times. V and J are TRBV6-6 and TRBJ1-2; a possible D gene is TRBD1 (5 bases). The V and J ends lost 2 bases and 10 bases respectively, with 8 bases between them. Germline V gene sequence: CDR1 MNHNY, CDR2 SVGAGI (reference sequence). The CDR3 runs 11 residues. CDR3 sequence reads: CASSYQGSYTF. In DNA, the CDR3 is TGTGCCAGCAGTTACCAGGGATCCTACACCTTC.

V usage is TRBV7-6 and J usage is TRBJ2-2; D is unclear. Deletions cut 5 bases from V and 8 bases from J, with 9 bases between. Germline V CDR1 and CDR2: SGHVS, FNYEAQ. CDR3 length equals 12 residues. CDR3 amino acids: CASSLRVGELFF. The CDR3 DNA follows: TGTGCCAGCAGCCTCCGAGTGGGGGAGCTGTTTTTT.

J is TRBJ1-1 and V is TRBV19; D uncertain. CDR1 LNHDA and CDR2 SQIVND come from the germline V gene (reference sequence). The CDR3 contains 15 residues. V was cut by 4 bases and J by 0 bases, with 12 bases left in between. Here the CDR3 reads CASSRLRGLNTEAFF. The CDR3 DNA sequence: TGTGCCAGTAGTAGGCTTCGGGGATTGAACACTGAAGCTTTCTTT.

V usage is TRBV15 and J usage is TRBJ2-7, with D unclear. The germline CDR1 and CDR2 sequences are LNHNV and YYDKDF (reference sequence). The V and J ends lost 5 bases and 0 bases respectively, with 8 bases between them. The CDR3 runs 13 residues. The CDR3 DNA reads TGTGCCACCAGCCCAGACCGCTCCTACGAGCAGTACTTC. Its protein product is CATSPDRSYEQYF.

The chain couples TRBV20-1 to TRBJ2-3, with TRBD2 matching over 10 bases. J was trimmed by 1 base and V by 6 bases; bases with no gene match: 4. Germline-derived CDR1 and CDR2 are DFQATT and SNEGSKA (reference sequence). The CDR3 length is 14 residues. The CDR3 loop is CSALGLAGTDTQYF. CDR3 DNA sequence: TGCAGTGCCTTAGGACTAGCGGGCACAGATACGCAGTATTTT.

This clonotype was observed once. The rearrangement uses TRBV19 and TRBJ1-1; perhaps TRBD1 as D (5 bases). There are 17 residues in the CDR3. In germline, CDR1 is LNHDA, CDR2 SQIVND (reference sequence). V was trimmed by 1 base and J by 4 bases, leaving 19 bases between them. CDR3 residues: CASSIGAGSHPCTEAFF. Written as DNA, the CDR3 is TGTGCCAGTAGTATAGGGGCAGGGTCCCACCCCTGCACTGAAGCTTTCTTT.

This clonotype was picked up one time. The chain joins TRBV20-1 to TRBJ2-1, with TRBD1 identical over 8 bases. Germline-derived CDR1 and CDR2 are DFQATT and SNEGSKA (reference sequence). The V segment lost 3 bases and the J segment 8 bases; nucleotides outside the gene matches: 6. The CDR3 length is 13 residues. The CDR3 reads CSARYRGFDEQFF. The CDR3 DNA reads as TGCAGTGCTAGGTACAGGGGGTTCGATGAGCAGTTCTTC.

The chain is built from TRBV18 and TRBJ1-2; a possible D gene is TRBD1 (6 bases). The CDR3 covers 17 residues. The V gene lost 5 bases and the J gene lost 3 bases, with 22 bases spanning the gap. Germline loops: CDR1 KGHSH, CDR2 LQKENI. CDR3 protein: CASSFGRPGADHYGYTF. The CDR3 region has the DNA TGTGCCAGCTCATTCGGGCGGCCGGGGGCTGATCACTATGGCTACACCTTC.